This T cell receptor (beta chain) was sequenced during a study of T cell responses to AZD1222 COVID-19 vaccine. On the study more broadly: Second-dose schedules of about 4 or about 12 weeks were combined.

TCRdb keeps only in-frame clones here, not all; method: immunoSEQ multiplex PCR. The sample yields more than 95,000 clones, around nine tenths seen once. CDR1 is SGHDT and CDR2 is YYEEEE in the germline V gene. The CDR3 length is 13 residues. V was pared by 4 bases and J by 4 bases, with 11 bases between. The source of this sequence is an adult in good health. V gene TRBV5-6 combines with J gene TRBJ1-2, with a tentative D call TRBD1 (6 bases). This material consisted of peripheral blood, taken on day 0 of AZD1222 vaccination. Written as DNA, the CDR3 is TGTGCCAGCAGCCCAGGGGCGGGCTATGGCTACACCTTC. Protein: CASSPGAGYGYTF. The entire variable domain, with the rest obtained from reference TRBV5-6 and TRBJ1-2, is as follows: DAGVTQSPTHLIKTRGQQVTLRCSPKSGHDTVSWYQQALGQGPQFIFQYYEEEERQRGNFPDRFSGHQFPNYSSELNVNALLLGDSALYLCASSPGAGYGYTFGSGTRLTVV.